This T cell receptor (beta chain) was sequenced in a study of identical twins. Study results and limitations: Models underestimated TCR alpha sharing (out-of-frame) in monozygotic twins.

A remark on this clonotype: Its antigen is as yet unknown.

CDR3 length: 13 residues. The ends were cut back, 7 bases at V and 2 bases at J, with 10 bases in the middle. Germline values: CDR1 SNHLY, CDR2 FYNNEI. In TCRdb, the 5' RACE reads were re-called with MiXCR into one record per CDR3 protein. The sample contains hundreds of thousands of distinct CDR3 sequences, 8.5% to 9% of which appear only once. These data were likewise used in another study, on yellow fever vaccine responses in identical twins.

The chain employs TRBV2 and TRBJ2-3, with D tentatively TRBD1 (6 bases). The origin of this receptor is a woman aged 18-35 years in good health. Sequenced sample: PBMCs. The CDR3 sequence: CASNRGNTDTQYF. CDR3 DNA: TGTGCCAGCAATAGGGGGAACACAGATACGCAGTATTTT.